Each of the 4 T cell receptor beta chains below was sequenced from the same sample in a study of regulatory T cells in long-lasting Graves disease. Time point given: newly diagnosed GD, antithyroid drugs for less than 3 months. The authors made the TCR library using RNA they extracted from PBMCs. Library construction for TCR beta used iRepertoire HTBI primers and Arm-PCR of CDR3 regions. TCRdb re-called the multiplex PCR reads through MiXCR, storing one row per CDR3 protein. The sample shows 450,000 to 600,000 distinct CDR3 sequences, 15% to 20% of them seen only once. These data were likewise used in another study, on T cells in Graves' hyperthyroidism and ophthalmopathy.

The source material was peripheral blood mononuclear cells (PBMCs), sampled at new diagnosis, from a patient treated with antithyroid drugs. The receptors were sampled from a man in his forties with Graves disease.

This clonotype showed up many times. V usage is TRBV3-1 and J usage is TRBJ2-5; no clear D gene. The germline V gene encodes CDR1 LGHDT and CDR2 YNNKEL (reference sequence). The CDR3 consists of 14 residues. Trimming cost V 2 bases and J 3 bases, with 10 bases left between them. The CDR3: CASSQRRREETQYF. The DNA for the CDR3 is TGTGCCAGCAGCCAAAGACGACGGGAAGAGACCCAGTACTTC.

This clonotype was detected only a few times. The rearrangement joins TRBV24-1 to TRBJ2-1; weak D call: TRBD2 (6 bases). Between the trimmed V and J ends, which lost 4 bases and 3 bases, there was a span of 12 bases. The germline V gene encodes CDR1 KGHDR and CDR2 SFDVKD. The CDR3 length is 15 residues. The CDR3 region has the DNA TGTGCCACCAGTGAGGGCGGGGATTACTACAATGAGCAGTTCTTC. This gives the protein CATSEGGDYYNEQFF.

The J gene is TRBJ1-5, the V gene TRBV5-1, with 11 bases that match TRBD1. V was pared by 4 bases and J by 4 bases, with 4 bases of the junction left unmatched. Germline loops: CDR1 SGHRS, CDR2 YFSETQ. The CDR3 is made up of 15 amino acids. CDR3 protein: CASSAGQGVNQPQHF. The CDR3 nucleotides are TGCGCCAGCAGCGCGGGACAGGGGGTGAATCAGCCCCAGCATTTT.

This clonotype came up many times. The CDR3: CASSTERTRTYEQYF. The CDR3 coding sequence is TGTGCCAGCAGCACCGAGCGGACACGGACCTACGAGCAGTACTTC. This chain links TRBV12-3 or TRBV12-4 with TRBJ2-7, with D perhaps matching TRBD1 or TRBD2 (5 bases each). The CDR3 covers 15 residues. Trimming shortened V by 6 bases and J by 2 bases, and 17 bases separated the two germline ends.